The T cell receptor (beta chain) described here comes from a study of blood T cell repertoires in COVID-19. The overall study: PBMCs, B-cell-depleted T cells, or T cells were the source of the cDNA or gDNA that made up the material.

Original handling: Reference gene primer amplification gave estimated nucleated cell counts. Sequencing was performed with immunoSEQ multiplex PCR; in TCRdb, only in-frame clones are kept and a portion is missing. The V and J calls and the clone size are those of that table, but D and trimming were determined from the DNA. Here the sample spans under 200,000 clones, about four fifths being singletons. Seattle participants joined during active infection and were tracked over time. Trimming shortened V by 3 bases and J by 6 bases, and 15 bases separated the two germline ends. The CDR3 has 15 residues. Germline V gene sequence: CDR1 LNHDA, CDR2 SQIVND (reference sequence).

Sequencing was performed on peripheral blood. The source is an elderly woman with COVID-19, enrolled during active disease. The chain carries TRBV19 and TRBJ1-5; tentative D call: TRBD1 (6 bases). CDR3 in amino acids: CASSIFARGSQPQHF. The CDR3 DNA is TGTGCCAGTAGTATTTTCGCCAGGGGTTCTCAGCCCCAGCATTTT.